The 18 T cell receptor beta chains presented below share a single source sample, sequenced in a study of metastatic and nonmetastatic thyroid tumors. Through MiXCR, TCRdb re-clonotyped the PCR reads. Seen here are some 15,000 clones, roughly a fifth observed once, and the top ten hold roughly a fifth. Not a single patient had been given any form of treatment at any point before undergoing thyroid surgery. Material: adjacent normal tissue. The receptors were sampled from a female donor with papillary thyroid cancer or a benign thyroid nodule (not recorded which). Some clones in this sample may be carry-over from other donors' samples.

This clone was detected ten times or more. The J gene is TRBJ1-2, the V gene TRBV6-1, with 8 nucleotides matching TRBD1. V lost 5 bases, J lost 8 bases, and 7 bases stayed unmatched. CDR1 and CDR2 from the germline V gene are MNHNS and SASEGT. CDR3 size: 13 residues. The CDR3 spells CASSPGQGGGYTF. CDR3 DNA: TGTGCCAGCAGTCCCGGACAGGGAGGAGGCTACACCTTC.

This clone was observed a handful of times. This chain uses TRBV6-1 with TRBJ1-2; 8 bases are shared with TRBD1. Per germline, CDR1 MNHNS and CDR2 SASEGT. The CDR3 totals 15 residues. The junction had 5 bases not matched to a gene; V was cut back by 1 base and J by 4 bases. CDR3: CASSEDRGIGYGYTF. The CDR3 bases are TGTGCCAGCAGTGAAGACAGGGGGATCGGCTATGGCTACACCTTC.

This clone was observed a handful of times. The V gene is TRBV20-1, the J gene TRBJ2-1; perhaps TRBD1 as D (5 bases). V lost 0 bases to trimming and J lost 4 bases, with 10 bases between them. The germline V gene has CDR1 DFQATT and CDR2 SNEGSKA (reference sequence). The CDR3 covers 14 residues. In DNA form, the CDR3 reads TGCAGTGCTAGAGACAAGACAGCGTACAATGAGCAGTTCTTC. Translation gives CSARDKTAYNEQFF.

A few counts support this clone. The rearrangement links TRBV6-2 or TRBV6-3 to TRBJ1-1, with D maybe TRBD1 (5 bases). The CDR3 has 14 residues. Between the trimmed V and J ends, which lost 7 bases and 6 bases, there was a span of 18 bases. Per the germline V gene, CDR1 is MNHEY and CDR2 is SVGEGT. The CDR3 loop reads CASTLQGLHPEAFF. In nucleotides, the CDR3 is TGTGCCAGCACCCTCCAGGGCCTACACCCTGAAGCTTTCTTT.

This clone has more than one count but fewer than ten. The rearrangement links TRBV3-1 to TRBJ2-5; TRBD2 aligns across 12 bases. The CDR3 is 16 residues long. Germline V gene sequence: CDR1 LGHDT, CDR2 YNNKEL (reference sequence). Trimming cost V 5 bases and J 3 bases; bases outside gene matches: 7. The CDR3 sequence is CASSARLAGAKETQYF. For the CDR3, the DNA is TGTGCCAGCAGCGCCCGACTAGCGGGAGCAAAAGAGACCCAGTACTTC.

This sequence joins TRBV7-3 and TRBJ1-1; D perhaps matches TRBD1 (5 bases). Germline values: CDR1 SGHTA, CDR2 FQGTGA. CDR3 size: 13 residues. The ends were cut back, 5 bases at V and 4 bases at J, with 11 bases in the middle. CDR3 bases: TGTGCCAGCAGCCGGGGGACCTTCACTGAAGCTTTCTTT. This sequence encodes CASSRGTFTEAFF.

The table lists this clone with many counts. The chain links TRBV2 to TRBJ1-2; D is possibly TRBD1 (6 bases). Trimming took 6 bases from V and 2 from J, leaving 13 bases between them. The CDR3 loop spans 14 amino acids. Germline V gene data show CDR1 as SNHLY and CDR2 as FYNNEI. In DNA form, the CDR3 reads TGTGCCAGCAGGGCACAGGGTTTAAACTATGGCTACACCTTC. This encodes CASRAQGLNYGYTF.

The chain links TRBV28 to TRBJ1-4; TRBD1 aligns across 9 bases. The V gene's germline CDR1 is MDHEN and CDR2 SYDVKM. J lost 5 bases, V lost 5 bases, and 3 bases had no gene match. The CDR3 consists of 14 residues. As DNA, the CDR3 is TGTGCCAGCAGTACCGGGACAGGGAATGAAAAACTGTTTTTT. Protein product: CASSTGTGNEKLFF.

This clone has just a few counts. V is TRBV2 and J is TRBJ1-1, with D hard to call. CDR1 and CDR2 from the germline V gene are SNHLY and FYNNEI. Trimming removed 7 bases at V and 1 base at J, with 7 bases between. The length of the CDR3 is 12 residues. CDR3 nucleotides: TGTGCCAGCACCCGGTCGAACACTGAAGCTTTCTTT. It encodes CASTRSNTEAFF.

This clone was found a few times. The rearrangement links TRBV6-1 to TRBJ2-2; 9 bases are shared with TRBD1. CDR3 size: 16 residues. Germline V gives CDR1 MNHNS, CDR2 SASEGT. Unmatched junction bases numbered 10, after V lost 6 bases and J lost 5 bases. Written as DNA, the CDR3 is TGTGCCAGCAGATGGGGGACAGGGAGGATTACCGGGGAGCTGTTTTTT. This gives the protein CASRWGTGRITGELFF.

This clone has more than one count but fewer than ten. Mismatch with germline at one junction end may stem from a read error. Here the CDR3 DNA reads TGCAGTGCTGGAGAGTTTGGCTACACCTTC. It codes for CSAGEFGYTF. The rearrangement uses TRBV20-1 and TRBJ1-2, with D unclear. In germline, CDR1 is DFQATT, CDR2 SNEGSKA (reference sequence). There are 10 residues in the CDR3.

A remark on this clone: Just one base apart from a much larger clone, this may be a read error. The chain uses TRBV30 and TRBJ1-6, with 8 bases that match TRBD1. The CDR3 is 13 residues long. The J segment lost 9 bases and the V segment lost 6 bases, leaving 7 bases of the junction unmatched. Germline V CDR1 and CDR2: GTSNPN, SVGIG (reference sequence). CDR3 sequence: CACQGADSSPLHF. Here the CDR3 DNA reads TGTGCCTGCCAGGGGGCTGACAGTTCACCCCTCCACTTT.

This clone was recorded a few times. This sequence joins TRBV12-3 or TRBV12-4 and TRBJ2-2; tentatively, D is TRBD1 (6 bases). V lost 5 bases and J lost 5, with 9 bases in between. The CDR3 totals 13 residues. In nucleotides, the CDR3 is TGTGCCAGCAGTACGGGACAAACCGGGGAGCTGTTTTTT. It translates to CASSTGQTGELFF.

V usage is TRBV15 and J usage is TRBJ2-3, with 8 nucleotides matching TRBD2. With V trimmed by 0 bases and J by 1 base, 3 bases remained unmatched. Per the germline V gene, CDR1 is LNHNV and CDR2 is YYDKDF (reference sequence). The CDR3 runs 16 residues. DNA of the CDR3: TGTGCCACCAGCAGAGATCGAGCGGGAGGCACAGATACGCAGTATTTT. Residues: CATSRDRAGGTDTQYF. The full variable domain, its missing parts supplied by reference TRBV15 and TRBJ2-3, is DAMVIQNPRYQVTQFGKPVTLSCSQTLNHNVMYWYQQKSSQAPKLLFHYYDKDFNNEADTPDNFQSRRPNTSFCFLDIRSPGLGDTAMYLCATSRDRAGGTDTQYFGPGTRLTVL.

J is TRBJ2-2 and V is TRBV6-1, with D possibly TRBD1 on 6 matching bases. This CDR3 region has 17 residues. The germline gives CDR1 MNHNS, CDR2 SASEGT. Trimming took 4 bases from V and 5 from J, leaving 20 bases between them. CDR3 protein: CASSGGSGVWWTGELFF. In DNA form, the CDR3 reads TGTGCCAGCAGTGGAGGTTCAGGGGTTTGGTGGACCGGGGAGCTGTTTTTT.

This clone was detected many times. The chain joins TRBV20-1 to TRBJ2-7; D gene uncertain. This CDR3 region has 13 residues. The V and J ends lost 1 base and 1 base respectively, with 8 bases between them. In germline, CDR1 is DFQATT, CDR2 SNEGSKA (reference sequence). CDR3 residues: CSARVDPSYEQYF. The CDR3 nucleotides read TGCAGTGCTAGAGTAGATCCATCCTACGAGCAGTACTTC.

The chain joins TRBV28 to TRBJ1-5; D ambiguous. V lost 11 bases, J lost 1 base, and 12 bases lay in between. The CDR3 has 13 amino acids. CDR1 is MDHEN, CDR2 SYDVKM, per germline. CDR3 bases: TGTGCCGTGGAGGCCTGGAGCAATCAGCCCCAGCATTTT. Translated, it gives CAVEAWSNQPQHF. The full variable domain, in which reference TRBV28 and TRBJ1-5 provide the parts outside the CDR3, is DVKVTQSSRYLVKRTGEKVFLECVQDMDHENMFWYRQDPGLGLRLIYFSYDVKMKEKGDIPEGYSVSREKKERFSLILESASTNQTSMYLCAVEAWSNQPQHFGDGTRLSIL.

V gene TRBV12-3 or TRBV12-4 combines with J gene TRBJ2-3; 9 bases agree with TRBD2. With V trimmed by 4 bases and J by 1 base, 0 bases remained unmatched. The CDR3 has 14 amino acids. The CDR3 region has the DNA TGTGCCAGCAGTTCTAGCGGGGGCACAGATACGCAGTATTTT. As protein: CASSSSGGTDTQYF.